Listed below are T cell receptor beta chains from one sample, sequenced in a study of cytomegalovirus exposure and HLA in healthy donors. Only in-frame clones appear in the TCRdb table, and some are missing; sequencing was by immunoSEQ multiplex PCR. The sample has about 260,000 clones; under 80% are singletons. Source material: PBMCs. Receptors originate from a female donor in good health and CMV-seronegative. CDR3s include the opening cysteine and the closing phenylalanine or tryptophan. Fields, in order: V gene, clone size, D gene, J gene, CDR3 protein, CDR3 DNA. D genes are given only for firm matches. A row's size may be missing; if present it is once, few, many or a size class.

v_call: TRBV7-9
clone_size: NA
d_call: NA
j_call: TRBJ1-1
cdr3_aa: CASSRHRESYTEAFF
cdr3_nt: TGTGCCAGCAGCAGACACAGGGAGTCTTACACTGAAGCTTTCTTT

v_call: TRBV27
clone_size: NA
d_call: NA
j_call: TRBJ1-6
cdr3_aa: CASSSAWGRGNSPLHF
cdr3_nt: TGTGCCAGCAGCTCGGCGTGGGGCAGGGGAAATTCACCCCTCCACTTT

v_call: TRBV6-5
clone_size: NA
d_call: TRBD1
j_call: TRBJ1-5
cdr3_aa: CASSDDRGSQPQHF
cdr3_nt: TGTGCCAGCAGTGACGACAGGGGATCCCAGCCCCAGCATTTT

v_call: TRBV5-1
clone_size: few
d_call: NA
j_call: TRBJ2-2
cdr3_aa: CASSLPGTGELFF
cdr3_nt: TGCGCCAGCAGCTTGCCGGGGACCGGGGAGCTGTTTTTT

v_call: TRBV9
clone_size: few
d_call: NA
j_call: TRBJ1-2
cdr3_aa: CASSSNPTEPYGYTF
cdr3_nt: TGTGCCAGCAGCTCCAACCCGACAGAGCCCTATGGCTACACCTTC

v_call: TRBV27
clone_size: NA
d_call: TRBD1
j_call: TRBJ2-7
cdr3_aa: CASSFRDRAEQYF
cdr3_nt: TGTGCCAGCAGTTTCCGGGACAGGGCCGAGCAGTACTTC

v_call: TRBV5-1
clone_size: NA
d_call: TRBD1
j_call: TRBJ2-3
cdr3_aa: CASSPGQTDTQYF
cdr3_nt: TGCGCCAGCAGCCCGGGACAGACAGATACGCAGTATTTT

v_call: TRBV7-6
clone_size: NA
d_call: NA
j_call: TRBJ2-1
cdr3_aa: CASSLNQGSYNEQFF
cdr3_nt: TGTGCCAGCAGCTTAAATCAGGGCTCCTACAATGAGCAGTTCTTC

v_call: TRBV5-3
clone_size: NA
d_call: TRBD1
j_call: TRBJ2-1
cdr3_aa: CAPRRTFGTGNNEQFF
cdr3_nt: TGTGCCCCACGTAGAACTTTCGGGACAGGTAACAATGAGCAGTTCTTC

v_call: TRBV19
clone_size: NA
d_call: TRBD1
j_call: TRBJ1-1
cdr3_aa: CATETGGRGTEAFF
cdr3_nt: TGTGCCACTGAGACAGGGGGCCGAGGAACTGAAGCTTTCTTT

v_call: TRBV7-6
clone_size: NA
d_call: TRBD2
j_call: TRBJ2-1
cdr3_aa: CASSLGSRERGEQFF
cdr3_nt: TGTGCCAGCAGCTTAGGGTCTAGGGAGCGGGGAGAGCAGTTCTTC

v_call: TRBV6-5
clone_size: NA
d_call: NA
j_call: TRBJ1-5
cdr3_aa: CASSSPGDNQPQHF
cdr3_nt: TGTGCCAGCAGTTCACCAGGGGATAATCAGCCCCAGCATTTT

v_call: TRBV19
clone_size: NA
d_call: NA
j_call: TRBJ2-7
cdr3_aa: CASSTIKGPRDLGHYEQYF
cdr3_nt: TGTGCCAGTAGTACCATAAAAGGGCCCCGGGATTTAGGGCACTACGAGCAGTACTTC

v_call: TRBV5-4
clone_size: few
d_call: NA
j_call: TRBJ1-1
cdr3_aa: CASSPGGRGGTEAFF
cdr3_nt: TGTGCCAGCAGCCCCGGGGGGCGGGGGGGGACTGAAGCTTTCTTT

v_call: TRBV19
clone_size: NA
d_call: NA
j_call: TRBJ1-1
cdr3_aa: CASRRQERGKWDTEAFF
cdr3_nt: TGTGCCAGTAGGAGGCAGGAACGGGGGAAATGGGACACTGAAGCTTTCTTT

v_call: TRBV6-1
clone_size: few
d_call: NA
j_call: TRBJ1-2
cdr3_aa: CASREFGTGGVGYTF
cdr3_nt: TGTGCCAGCAGGGAATTTGGGACCGGGGGTGTTGGCTACACCTTC

v_call: TRBV7-2
clone_size: NA
d_call: NA
j_call: TRBJ2-7
cdr3_aa: CASSPARGEQYF
cdr3_nt: TGTGCCAGCAGTCCAGCTAGGGGCGAGCAGTACTTC

v_call: TRBV5-4
clone_size: NA
d_call: NA
j_call: TRBJ2-1
cdr3_aa: CASSLNYQLSSYNEQFF
cdr3_nt: TGTGCCAGCAGCTTGAACTACCAGCTTAGCTCCTACAATGAGCAGTTCTTC